This T cell receptor (beta chain) was sequenced for a study of molecular identifiers for immune sequencing clone quantification. MiXCR, run by TCRdb on the PCR reads, gives a single entry per CDR3 protein. Of some 97,000 distinct CDR3 sequences in the sample, 36% were seen once. Remarks on this clonotype: The CDR3 carries no conserved terminal phenylalanine or tryptophan, so it likely arises from a read error.

V gave up 6 bases and J gave up 10 bases; unmatched junction bases: 9. The CDR3 loop spans 15 amino acids. The germline V gene encodes CDR1 MNHEY and CDR2 SMNVEV (reference sequence). The source of this sequence is a human donor in good health. Some libraries in this study had Jurkat cell RNA spiked in. Source material: naive CD8+ T cells from blood, with Jurkat cell RNA spiked in. The sample's subset: FACS-sorted CD8+CD4-CCR7+CD45RA+ naive T cells. The genes are TRBV27 and TRBJ1-6; TRBD1 matches at 10 bases. The CDR3 spells CASRFGTGERSPLHI. The CDR3 region has the DNA TGTGCCAGCAGATTCGGGACAGGGGAACGGTCACCCCTCCACATT.